This T cell receptor (beta chain) was profiled in a study of T cells in Graves' hyperthyroidism and ophthalmopathy. What was amplified from RNA transcripts were TCR beta CDR3 regions. RT-PCR in the first round (using the HTBI primer set) targeted the TCR CDR3. From the multiplex PCR reads, TCRdb called clonotypes with MiXCR, one entry per CDR3 protein. The sample lists 250,000 to 350,000 distinct CDR3 sequences, about 20% occurring once. This CDR3 has 19 amino acids. The germline CDR1 and CDR2 sequences are LNHNV and YYDKDF (reference sequence). The germline V and J ends were trimmed by 1 base and 9 bases, with 28 bases remaining between them.

This TCR derives from a man aged 25-40 years with Graves' ophthalmopathy. Sequencing used blood. This sequence joins TRBV15 and TRBJ1-5; a weak D match, TRBD1 (6 bases). In nucleotides, the CDR3 is TGTGCCACCAGCAGAGGAATAACGGGGGAAAGGGGGGCAAGGAGGCCCCAGCATTTT. Translation gives CATSRGITGERGARRPQHF.